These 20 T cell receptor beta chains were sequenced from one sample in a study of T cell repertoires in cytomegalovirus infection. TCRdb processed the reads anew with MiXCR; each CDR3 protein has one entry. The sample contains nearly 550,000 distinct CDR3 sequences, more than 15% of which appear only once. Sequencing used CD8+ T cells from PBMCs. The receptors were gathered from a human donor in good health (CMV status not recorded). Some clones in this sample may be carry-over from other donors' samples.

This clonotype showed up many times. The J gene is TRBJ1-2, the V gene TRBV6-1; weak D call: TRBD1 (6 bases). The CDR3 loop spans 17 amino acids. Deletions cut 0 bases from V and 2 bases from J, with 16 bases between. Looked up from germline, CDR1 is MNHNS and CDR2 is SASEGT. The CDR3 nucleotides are TGTGCCAGCAGTGAAGCGCAAACAGGGATCCCCAACTATGGCTACACCTTC. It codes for CASSEAQTGIPNYGYTF.

CDR3 DNA sequence: TGTGCCAGCAGCTCCCTGACAGGGAAGGGCACTGAAGCTTTCTTT. Residues: CASSSLTGKGTEAFF. J is TRBJ1-1 and V is TRBV11-2; TRBD1 aligns across 7 bases. Unmatched junction bases numbered 9, after V lost 4 bases and J lost 4 bases. CDR1 SGHAT and CDR2 FQNNGV come from the germline V gene. CDR3 length: 15 amino acids.

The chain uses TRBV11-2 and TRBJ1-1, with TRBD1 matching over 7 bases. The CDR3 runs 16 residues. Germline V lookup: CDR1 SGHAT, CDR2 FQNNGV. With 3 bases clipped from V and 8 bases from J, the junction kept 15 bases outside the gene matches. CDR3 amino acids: CASSFWGGGTAREAFF. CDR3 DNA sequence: TGTGCCAGCAGCTTTTGGGGAGGCGGGACAGCCAGAGAAGCTTTCTTT.

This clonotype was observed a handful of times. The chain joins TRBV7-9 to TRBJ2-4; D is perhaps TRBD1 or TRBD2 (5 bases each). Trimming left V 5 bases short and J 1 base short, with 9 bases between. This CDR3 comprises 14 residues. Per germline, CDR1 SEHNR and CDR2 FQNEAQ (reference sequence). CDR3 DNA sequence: TGTGCCAGCAGCCCCCGGGACGCCAAAAACATTCAGTACTTC. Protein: CASSPRDAKNIQYF.

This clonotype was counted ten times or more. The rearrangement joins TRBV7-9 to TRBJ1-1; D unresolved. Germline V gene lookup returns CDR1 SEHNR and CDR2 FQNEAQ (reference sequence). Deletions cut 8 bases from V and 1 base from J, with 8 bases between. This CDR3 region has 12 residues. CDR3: CASGASNTEAFF. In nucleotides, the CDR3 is TGTGCCAGCGGAGCATCGAACACTGAAGCTTTCTTT.

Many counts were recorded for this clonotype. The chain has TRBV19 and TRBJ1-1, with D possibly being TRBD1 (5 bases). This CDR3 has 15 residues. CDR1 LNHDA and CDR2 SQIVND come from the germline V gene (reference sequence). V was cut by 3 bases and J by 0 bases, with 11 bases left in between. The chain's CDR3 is CASSIMEGLNTEAFF. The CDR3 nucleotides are TGTGCCAGTAGTATTATGGAGGGACTGAACACTGAAGCTTTCTTT. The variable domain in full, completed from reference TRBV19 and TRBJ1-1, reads DGGITQSPKYLFRKEGQNVTLSCEQNLNHDAMYWYRQDPGQGLRLIYYSQIVNDFQKGDIAEGYSVSREKKESFPLTVTSAQKNPTAFYLCASSIMEGLNTEAFFGQGTRLTVV.

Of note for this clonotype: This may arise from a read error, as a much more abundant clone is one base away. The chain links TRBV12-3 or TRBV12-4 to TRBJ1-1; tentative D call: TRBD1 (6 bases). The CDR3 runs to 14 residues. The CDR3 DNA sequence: TGTGCCAGTACCTTCGGGGGGCCGAACACTGAAGCTTGCTTT. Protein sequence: CASTFGGPNTEACF.

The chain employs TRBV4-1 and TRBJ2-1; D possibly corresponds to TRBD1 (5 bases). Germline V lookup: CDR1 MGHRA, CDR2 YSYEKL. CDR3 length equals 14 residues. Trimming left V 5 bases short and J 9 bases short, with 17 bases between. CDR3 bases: TGCGCCAGCAGCATGGTAGGGGTAGGCGGTGAGCAGTTCTTC. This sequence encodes CASSMVGVGGEQFF.

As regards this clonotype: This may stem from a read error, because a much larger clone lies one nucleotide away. CDR3 bases: TGTGCCAGCAGCGACGGGACTAGCGAGCAAGAGACCCAGTACTTC. This gives the protein CASSDGTSEQETQYF. The chain uses TRBV6-1 and TRBJ2-5; 10 bases line up with TRBD2. CDR3 length: 15 amino acids. Trimming cost V 6 bases and J 2 bases; bases outside gene matches: 6. Germline lookup yields CDR1 MNHNS and CDR2 SASEGT.

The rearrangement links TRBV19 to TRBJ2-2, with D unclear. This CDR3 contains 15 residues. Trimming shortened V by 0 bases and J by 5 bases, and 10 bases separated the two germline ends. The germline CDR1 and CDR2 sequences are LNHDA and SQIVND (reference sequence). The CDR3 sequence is CASSIDQQNTGELFF. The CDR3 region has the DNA TGTGCCAGTAGTATAGATCAACAAAATACCGGGGAGCTGTTTTTT.

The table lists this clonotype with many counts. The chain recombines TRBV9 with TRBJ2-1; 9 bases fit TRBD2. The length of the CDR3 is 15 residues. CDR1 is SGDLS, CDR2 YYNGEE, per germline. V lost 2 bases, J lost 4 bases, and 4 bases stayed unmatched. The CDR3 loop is CASSVGLAVYNEQFF. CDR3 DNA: TGTGCCAGCAGCGTGGGACTAGCAGTTTACAATGAGCAGTTCTTC.

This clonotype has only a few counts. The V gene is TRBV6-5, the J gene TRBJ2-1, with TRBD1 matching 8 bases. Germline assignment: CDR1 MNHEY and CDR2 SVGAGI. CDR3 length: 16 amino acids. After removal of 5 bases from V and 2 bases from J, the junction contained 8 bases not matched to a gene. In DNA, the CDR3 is TGTGCCAGCAGTCCATCACAGGGGGGACCCTACAATGAGCAGTTCTTC. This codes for CASSPSQGGPYNEQFF.

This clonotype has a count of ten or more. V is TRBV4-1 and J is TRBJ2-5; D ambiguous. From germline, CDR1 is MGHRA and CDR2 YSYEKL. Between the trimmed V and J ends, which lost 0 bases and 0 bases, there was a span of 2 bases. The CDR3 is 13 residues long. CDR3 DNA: TGCGCCAGCAGCCAAGACAACCAAGAGACCCAGTACTTC. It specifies CASSQDNQETQYF.

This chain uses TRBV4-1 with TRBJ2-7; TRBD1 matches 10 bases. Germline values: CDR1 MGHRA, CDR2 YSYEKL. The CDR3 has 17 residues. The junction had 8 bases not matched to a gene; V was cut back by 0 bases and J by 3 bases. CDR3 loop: CASSQDRGDRGGYEQYF. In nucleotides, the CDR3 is TGCGCCAGCAGCCAAGATAGGGGGGACAGGGGAGGCTACGAGCAGTACTTC.

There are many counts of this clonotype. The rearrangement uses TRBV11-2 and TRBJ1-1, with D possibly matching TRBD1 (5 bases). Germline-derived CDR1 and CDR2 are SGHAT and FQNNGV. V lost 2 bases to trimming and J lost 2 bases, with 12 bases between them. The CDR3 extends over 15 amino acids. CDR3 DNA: TGTGCCAGCAGCTTATTACAGGTCCTAAACACTGAAGCTTTCTTT. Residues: CASSLLQVLNTEAFF.

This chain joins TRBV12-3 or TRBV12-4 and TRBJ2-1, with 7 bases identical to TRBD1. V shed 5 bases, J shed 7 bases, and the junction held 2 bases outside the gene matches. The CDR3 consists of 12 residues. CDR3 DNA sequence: TGTGCCAGCAGTAGGGGGCTGAATGAGCAGTTCTTC. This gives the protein CASSRGLNEQFF.

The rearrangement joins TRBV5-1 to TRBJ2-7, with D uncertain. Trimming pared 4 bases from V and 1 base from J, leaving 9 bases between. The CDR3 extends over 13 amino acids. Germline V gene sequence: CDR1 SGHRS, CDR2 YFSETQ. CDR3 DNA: TGCGCCAGCAGCGTGACACCTTCCTACGAGCAGTACTTC. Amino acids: CASSVTPSYEQYF.

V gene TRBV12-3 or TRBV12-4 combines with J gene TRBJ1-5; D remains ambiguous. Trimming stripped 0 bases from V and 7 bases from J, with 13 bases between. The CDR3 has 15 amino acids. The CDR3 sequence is CASSLALESGQPQHF. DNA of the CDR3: TGTGCCAGCAGTTTAGCGCTGGAATCGGGGCAGCCCCAGCATTTT.

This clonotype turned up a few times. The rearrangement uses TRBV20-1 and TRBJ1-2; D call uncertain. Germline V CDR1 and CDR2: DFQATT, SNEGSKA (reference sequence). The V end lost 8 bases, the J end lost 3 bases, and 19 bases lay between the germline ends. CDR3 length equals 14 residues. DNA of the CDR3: TGCAGTCCCTCGCCCCCAGGAATACACTATGGCTACACCTTC. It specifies CSPSPPGIHYGYTF.

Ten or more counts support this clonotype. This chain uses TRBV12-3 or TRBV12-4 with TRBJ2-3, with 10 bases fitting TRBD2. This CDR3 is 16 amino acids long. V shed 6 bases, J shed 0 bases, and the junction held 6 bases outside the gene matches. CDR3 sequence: CASSPSGRASTDTQYF. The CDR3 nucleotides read TGTGCCAGCAGCCCCAGCGGGAGGGCCAGCACAGATACGCAGTATTTT.